Listed here is a single TCR beta chain. No antigen is known for it. The input lacks base qualities; no much larger clone sits a single base away. Sequences LGHNA (CDR1) and YNFKEQ (CDR2) are obtained from the germline V gene. Including the terminal cysteine and phenylalanine, the CDR3 comprises 15 residues. The sequence is cut down to CDR3 DNA, 45 bases in frame from base 1. Between the V and J ends, shortened by 8 bases and 0 bases respectively, the junction contains 14 bases. The data are from a study of blood T cell repertoires in COVID-19 (dated by TCRdb to 2018 to 2021). Some background on the complete study: The collaborator samples originated in the United States, Italy and Spain and spanned the acute and convalescent phases of COVID-19. The prospective study material was composed of cDNA or gDNA derived from T cells, B-cell-depleted T cells, or PBMCs. The dataset comprised deeply sampled blood TCRbeta repertoires from subjects exposed to, actively infected with, or recovered from COVID-19. A freely available public database, intended as a resource for researchers studying the immune response to SARS-CoV-2, is where the repertoires were released. Samples came from the ongoing ImmuneRACE study (first 160 participants) plus 1,254 subjects from 6 global collaborators. A de-identified subject ID, COVID-19 status, age in years and sex were almost always included in the sample metadata. Where available, HLA class I and class II types were obtained from metadata supplied by the sample provider rather than from assay-based typing. The investigation overall reported the following: Clinical and demographic metadata were provided uncurated, with the amount varying by source and participant.

Each collaborating institution followed its own protocols to collect whole blood in K2EDTA tubes. Collaborator samples were shipped for TCRbeta analysis as frozen whole blood, isolated PBMCs, or DNA extracted from either sample type. The immunoSEQ Assay, a bias-controlled multiplex PCR, was used to amplify TCRbeta CDR3 regions from genomic DNA. Under the source paper's analysis protocol: The number of nucleated cells in each sample was estimated by amplification of reference gene primers within the assay. To quantify the absolute abundance of each unique TCRbeta CDR3 rearrangement, sequence reads were collapsed and filtered. For each sample, productive Simpson clonality was calculated as the square root of Simpson's diversity index across productive rearrangements. Drawn from immuneACCESS, this table holds only the in-frame rearrangements with V and J called that TCRdb kept. Clones are partly lost; checked studies trace under half to an unresolved V gene and leave the rest unexplained. The V and J calls and clone size were taken over from that table, and D and trimming were inferred from the DNA. In this sample the table shows 100,000 or so clones, 80% of which occur a single time. The biggest ten clones account for under 20% of the sample.

In this chain, TRBV4-2 is recombined with TRBJ1-3, with the D gene uncertain. What was sequenced was peripheral blood. The TCR was taken from a human donor in a cohort sampled during active COVID-19. The nucleotide sequence is TGTGCCAGCTCCACGGACGGGAGCTCTGGAAACACCATATATTTT. The encoded protein is CASSTDGSSGNTIYF.